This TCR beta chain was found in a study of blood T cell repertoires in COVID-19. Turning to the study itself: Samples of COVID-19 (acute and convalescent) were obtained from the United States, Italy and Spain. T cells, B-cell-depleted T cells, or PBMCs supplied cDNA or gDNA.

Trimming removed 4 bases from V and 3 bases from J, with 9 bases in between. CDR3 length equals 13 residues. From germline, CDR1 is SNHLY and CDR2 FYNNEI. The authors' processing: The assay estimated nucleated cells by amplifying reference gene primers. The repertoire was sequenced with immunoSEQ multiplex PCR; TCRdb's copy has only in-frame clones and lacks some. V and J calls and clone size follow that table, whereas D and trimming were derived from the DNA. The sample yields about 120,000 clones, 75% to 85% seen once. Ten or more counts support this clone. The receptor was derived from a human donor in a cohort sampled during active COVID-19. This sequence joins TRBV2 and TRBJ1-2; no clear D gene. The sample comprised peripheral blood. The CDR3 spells CASSVNSYYGYTF. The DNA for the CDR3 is TGTGCCAGCAGTGTGAACAGTTACTATGGCTACACCTTC.